A selection of T cell receptor beta chains follows, all from one sample in a study of T cell responses to AZD1222 COVID-19 vaccine. Data came from immunoSEQ multiplex PCR; TCRdb stores just in-frame clones and leaves some out. The sample lists tens of thousands of clones; approximately 91% were seen once. This specimen was peripheral blood, taken on day 0 of AZD1222 vaccination. Source of these receptors: an adult in good health. Both conserved end residues are part of each CDR3. D genes are given only for firm matches. Where a row states a size, it is once, few, many or the class of an expanded clone; other rows omit it.

V gene	D gene	clone size	J gene	CDR3 length	CDR3 DNA	CDR3 protein
TRBV6-4	.	.	TRBJ1-5	13	TGTGCCAGCAGTGTGCAGCCCAATCAGCCCCAGCATTTT	CASSVQPNQPQHF
TRBV5-1	TRBD2	.	TRBJ2-3	15	TGCGCCAGCAGCTTGGAGGGAGGGAACACAGATACGCAGTATTTT	CASSLEGGNTDTQYF
TRBV5-1	TRBD1	.	TRBJ1-2	15	TGCGCCAGCAGCTTGCTGGGACAGGGAACCTATGGCTACACCTTC	CASSLLGQGTYGYTF
TRBV2	.	.	TRBJ2-7	12	TGTGCCACCCGGGACATAGGCTACGAGCAGTACTTC	CATRDIGYEQYF
TRBV6-6	TRBD1	.	TRBJ1-5	14	TGTGCCAGCAGTTTGGACAGGGCACAGGGGCCCCAGCATTTT	CASSLDRAQGPQHF
TRBV3-1/TRBV3-2	.	once	TRBJ1-1	16	TGTGCCAGCAGCCACCGATTAACAGGCGTTAACACTGAAGCTTTCTTT	CASSHRLTGVNTEAFF
TRBV5-1	.	.	TRBJ1-4	14	TGCGCCAGCAGCTTGGTTGGGGCGGAGGAAAAACTGTTTTTT	CASSLVGAEEKLFF
TRBV7-9	.	.	TRBJ2-7	15	TGTGCCAGCAGCGTCGGATGGGGGGATTCCTACGAGCAGTACTTC	CASSVGWGDSYEQYF
TRBV15	TRBD2	.	TRBJ2-3	15	TGTGCCACCACCTTAGCGGGGGGGCCCACAGATACGCAGTATTTT	CATTLAGGPTDTQYF
TRBV7-9	TRBD1	few	TRBJ1-3	14	TGTGCCAGCAGTCTCGACAGGGCTGGAAACACCATATATTTT	CASSLDRAGNTIYF
TRBV19	.	.	TRBJ1-6	13	TGTGCCAGTGGCTCCGGGGGTCTGTCACCCCTCCACTTT	CASGSGGLSPLHF
TRBV5-4	.	.	TRBJ1-2	11	TGTGCCAGCAGCAAAATGGGGGGCTACACCTTC	CASSKMGGYTF
TRBV4-2	TRBD2	once	TRBJ2-7	20	TGTGCCAGCAGCCAAGATACGAAGGCGACTAGCGGGGGAGATCTACGTGGGCAGTACTTC	CASSQDTKATSGGDLRGQYF
TRBV18	TRBD2	once	TRBJ2-3	15	TGTGCCAGCTCAATTACAACTAGCGGCACAGATACGCAGTATTTT	CASSITTSGTDTQYF
TRBV7-9	TRBD2	once	TRBJ2-1	15	TGTGCCAGCAGCTTAGGAGGGCAGGGAGGGAATGAGCAGTTCTTC	CASSLGGQGGNEQFF
TRBV3-1/TRBV3-2	TRBD2	.	TRBJ2-1	17	TGTGCCAGCAGCCAAGGACCGGGACTAGCGTATGGGGATGAGCAGTTCTTC	CASSQGPGLAYGDEQFF
TRBV6-5	.	.	TRBJ1-4	14	TGTGCCAGCGGATCAAGGGGAACTAATGAAAAACTGTTTTTT	CASGSRGTNEKLFF
TRBV30	.	.	TRBJ1-6	13	TGTGCCTGTGCGGGTTACAATAATTCACCCCTCCACTTT	CACAGYNNSPLHF
TRBV30	.	.	TRBJ2-7	12	TGTGCCTGGAGTGTACCAGACTACGAGCAGTACTTC	CAWSVPDYEQYF
TRBV18	.	.	TRBJ2-7	12	TGTGCCAGCTCACCCTCTAATTACGAGCAGTACTTC	CASSPSNYEQYF